This T cell receptor beta chain was captured in a study of cytotoxic CD8 clonotypes in ibrutinib-treated CLL. Study summary: By median roughly 74 months, approximately twelve had progressed and some 14 stayed remitted; responses had been 2 complete and some 25 partial.

Only in-frame clones appear in the TCRdb table, and some are missing; sequencing was by immunoSEQ multiplex PCR. Counted here are 45,000 or so clones, 60% to 75% occurring once; the ten biggest clones make up 13%. After removal of 2 bases from V and 15 bases from J, the junction contained 6 bases not matched to a gene. The length of the CDR3 is 12 residues. In germline, CDR1 is MDHEN, CDR2 SYDVKM. This clone has more than one count but fewer than ten. Sequenced here: PBMCs, sampled after 12 months of ibrutinib treatment. V is TRBV28 and J is TRBJ2-1; TRBD2 matches at 8 bases. The clonotype was recovered from a human donor with chronic lymphocytic leukemia. In DNA, the CDR3 is TGTGCCAGCAGTTTAAGGAGCGGGAGTCTGTTCTTC. The encoded protein is CASSLRSGSLFF.